The rows below give T cell receptor beta chains drawn from one sample of a study of shared clonotypes between healthy human individuals. The data were produced by immunoSEQ multiplex PCR, yet TCRdb's version contains in-frame clones alone and is incomplete. The table shows around 940,000 clones, with 70% to 85% occurring only once. Sample: memory CD4+ T cells sorted from blood. These receptor sequences come from a young man in good health. Both conserved end residues are part of each CDR3. D genes are given only for firm matches. The size entry is marked missing in some rows and otherwise reads once, few, many or a size class.

length	size	D	V	J	DNA	CDR3
14	once	-	TRBV19	TRBJ1-1	TGTGCCAGTAGTAAGGCGGACTTGGGCACTGAAGCTTTCTTT	CASSKADLGTEAFF
19	once	TRBD2	TRBV7-9	TRBJ2-1	TGTGCCAGCAGCTTAGGACCCGGGACTAGCGGGAGGGTCCACAATGAGCAGTTCTTC	CASSLGPGTSGRVHNEQFF
14	-	-	TRBV2	TRBJ1-5	TGTGCCAGCAGTGGTGGTGGGGGCAATCAGCCCCAGCATTTT	CASSGGGGNQPQHF
16	-	TRBD1	TRBV6-4	TRBJ2-1	TGTGCCAGCAGTGACCTCCCAGGACAGGGCTACAATGAGCAGTTCTTC	CASSDLPGQGYNEQFF
14	-	TRBD1	TRBV5-4	TRBJ1-2	TGTGCCAGCAGCCCTGAAACAGGGGGCTATGGCTACACCTTC	CASSPETGGYGYTF
15	-	-	TRBV5-1	TRBJ1-2	TGCGCCAGCAGCCCCGCTCCTGAGTCTAACTATGGCTACACCTTC	CASSPAPESNYGYTF
13	-	-	TRBV5-6	TRBJ2-7	TGTGCCAGCAGCCAGCCGGGCCGGTACGAGCAGTACTTC	CASSQPGRYEQYF
16	-	TRBD2	TRBV11-3	TRBJ2-1	TGTGCCAGCAGCTTAGTCGGCCTAGCGGGACGGAATGAGCAGTTCTTC	CASSLVGLAGRNEQFF
14	-	TRBD2	TRBV9	TRBJ2-1	TGTGCCAGCAGCCCCCTGGGACTAGCGAATTTGCAGTTCTTC	CASSPLGLANLQFF
14	-	-	TRBV15	TRBJ2-1	TGTGCCACCAGCAGGAGACAGGCCTACAATGAGCAGTTCTTC	CATSRRQAYNEQFF
13	-	-	TRBV2	TRBJ1-2	TGTGCCAGCAGTCTGGCGAACCCAGGGGGCTACACCTTC	CASSLANPGGYTF
14	-	TRBD2	TRBV7-2	TRBJ2-1	TGTGCCAGCAGCGAAGGACTAGCGGAGAATGAGCAGTTCTTC	CASSEGLAENEQFF
14	-	-	TRBV19	TRBJ1-5	TGTGCCAGTAGTATGAGAGAGTACAATCAGCCCCAGCATTTT	CASSMREYNQPQHF
17	-	-	TRBV18	TRBJ2-3	TGTGCCAGCTCACCGCTAGCGGAGGGGGGCCTCACAGATACGCAGTATTTT	CASSPLAEGGLTDTQYF
11	-	-	TRBV20-1	TRBJ2-1	TGCAGTGCTAAGGGGGGTATCGAGCAGTTCTTC	CSAKGGIEQFF
11	-	-	TRBV2	TRBJ2-2	TGTGCCGGACAAATCACCGGGGAGCTGTTTTTT	CAGQITGELFF
17	-	TRBD1	TRBV4-1	TRBJ2-5	TGCGCCAGCAGCCAAGTCCAAGGACAGGGGCCCCAAGAGACCCAGTACTTC	CASSQVQGQGPQETQYF
14	-	-	TRBV5-8	TRBJ1-2	TGTGCCAGCAGCTTGGCGGAGGCAGCCTATGGCTACACCTTC	CASSLAEAAYGYTF
17	few	-	TRBV7-2	TRBJ2-3	TGTGCCAGCAGCTTAAAAGCCATCTTGTCTAGCACAGATACGCAGTATTTT	CASSLKAILSSTDTQYF
11	-	-	TRBV9	TRBJ1-2	TGTGCCAGCAGCACCCTCCGTGGCTACACCTTC	CASSTLRGYTF
13	-	-	TRBV4-3	TRBJ2-7	TGCGCCAGCAGCCGGGAACGAGGCTACGAGCAGTACTTC	CASSRERGYEQYF
16	-	TRBD2	TRBV5-5	TRBJ2-7	TGTGCCAGCAGCCCCAGCGGGAGTCTTGCCGTGTACGAGCAGTACTTC	CASSPSGSLAVYEQYF
12	-	-	TRBV2	TRBJ1-6	TGTGCCAGCGGGACGGGGTATTCACCCCTCCACTTT	CASGTGYSPLHF
15	few	-	TRBV7-2	TRBJ1-2	TGTGCCAGCAGCTTAGCGTCCGGGGGGACCTATGGCTACACCTTC	CASSLASGGTYGYTF
16	-	-	TRBV19	TRBJ2-6	TGTGCCAGTAGTATGCTGAGGGGACACGGGGCCAACGTCCTGACTTTC	CASSMLRGHGANVLTF
15	-	-	TRBV7-2	TRBJ2-3	TGTGCCAGCAGCTTAAGCTCTGGTAGGGTGGATACGCAGTATTTT	CASSLSSGRVDTQYF
16	-	TRBD1	TRBV30	TRBJ1-6	TGTGCCTGGAGAGACATAGGGACAGCTGTAAATTCACCCCTCCACTTT	CAWRDIGTAVNSPLHF
15	-	-	TRBV4-1	TRBJ1-5	TGCGCCAGCAGCCAAGCGAATTTCGGAGGTCAGCCCCAGCATTTT	CASSQANFGGQPQHF
15	once	-	TRBV7-3	TRBJ2-1	TGTGCCAGCAGCTTAGATCTGGGGTCGCACAATGAGCAGTTCTTC	CASSLDLGSHNEQFF
17	-	TRBD2	TRBV27	TRBJ2-3	TGTGCCAGCAGGCCGGGACTAGCGGGGGGGCCAACAGATACGCAGTATTTT	CASRPGLAGGPTDTQYF
15	-	-	TRBV5-4	TRBJ2-1	TGTGCCAGCAGTGAACCGGGACTTGCGAACAATGAGCAGTTCTTC	CASSEPGLANNEQFF
15	-	-	TRBV19	TRBJ1-5	TGTGCCAGTAGTATAATTTTCGGGGGGAATCAGCCCCAGCATTTT	CASSIIFGGNQPQHF
16	few	-	TRBV19	TRBJ1-1	TGTGCCAGTAGTATAGGAATAGGGGTGAGTGGCACTGAAGCTTTCTTT	CASSIGIGVSGTEAFF
16	-	TRBD1	TRBV4-3	TRBJ2-5	TGCGCCAGCAGCCAAAACAGGGGTCTGCAACAAGAGACCCAGTACTTC	CASSQNRGLQQETQYF
16	-	TRBD1	TRBV10-3	TRBJ1-1	TGTGCCACAAAATCCCGGGACAGGGGGCAGGGTGCTGAAGCTTTCTTT	CATKSRDRGQGAEAFF
14	-	-	TRBV5-3	TRBJ2-7	TGTGCCAGAAGCCCGGGACTGGGCTCCTACGAGCAGTACTTC	CARSPGLGSYEQYF
16	-	-	TRBV28	TRBJ2-1	TGTGCCAGCCACGCGTTACTGGGAGCATCCTACAATGAGCAGTTCTTC	CASHALLGASYNEQFF
13	-	TRBD2	TRBV19	TRBJ2-1	TGTGCCAGTAGTATAATGGGGGGGAATGAGCAGTTCTTC	CASSIMGGNEQFF
14	-	-	TRBV9	TRBJ1-6	TGTGCCAGCAGCGGCATGCGAAATAATTCACCCCTCCACTTT	CASSGMRNNSPLHF
13	few	TRBD1	TRBV5-6	TRBJ1-1	TGTGCCAGCAGCTCCGGACAGGGCGTTGATTCTTTCTTT	CASSSGQGVDSFF
14	few	-	TRBV5-1	TRBJ2-7	TGCGCCAGCAGCTTCGGAAAAAGTACCTACGAGCAGTACTTC	CASSFGKSTYEQYF
14	-	-	TRBV7-9	TRBJ1-6	TGTGCCAGCAGCTTACCGGCGTCCCATTCACCCCTCCACTTT	CASSLPASHSPLHF
16	-	-	TRBV11-2	TRBJ2-3	TGTGCCAGCAGCTTAGCGGGCAAGGGTAGCACAGATACGCAGTATTTT	CASSLAGKGSTDTQYF
16	-	-	TRBV4-2	TRBJ1-6	TGTGCCAGCCGAGGGCAGGGAGGATCCTATAATTCACCCCTCCACTTT	CASRGQGGSYNSPLHF
16	few	-	TRBV5-1	TRBJ1-2	TGCGCCAGCAGCTTGGAAGTATCAGGGACGGGAGTAGGCTACACCTTC	CASSLEVSGTGVGYTF
13	few	-	TRBV10-3	TRBJ2-7	TGTGCCATCAGCACACCGGGATTCTACGAGCAGTACTTC	CAISTPGFYEQYF
17	-	TRBD1	TRBV5-4	TRBJ2-6	TGTGCCAGCACCCGGTCCGACAGGGGGTATGGGGCCAACGTCCTGACTTTC	CASTRSDRGYGANVLTF
16	-	-	TRBV19	TRBJ2-1	TGTGCCAGTAGTTTATACGGTCCTAGCTCCTACAATGAGCAGTTCTTC	CASSLYGPSSYNEQFF
16	few	-	TRBV5-1	TRBJ2-6	TGCGCCAGCAGCTTGGGACTAAAATCTGGGGCCAACGTCCTGACTTTC	CASSLGLKSGANVLTF
13	once	TRBD2	TRBV30	TRBJ2-2	TGTGCCTGGGCAGGGACTAAAGGTGGGGAGCTGTTTTTT	CAWAGTKGGELFF
15	-	-	TRBV10-1	TRBJ2-3	TGCGCCAGCAGTGAATCAGGACAGTACACAGATACGCAGTATTTT	CASSESGQYTDTQYF
15	few	-	TRBV4-1	TRBJ2-7	TGCGCCAGCAGCCTGAGTTCGGGGGCCTACTACGAGCAGTACTTC	CASSLSSGAYYEQYF
13	-	-	TRBV5-1	TRBJ2-7	TGCGCCAGCAGCTTGGACGGGGGGCGTGAGCAGTACTTC	CASSLDGGREQYF
12	-	-	TRBV10-2	TRBJ1-5	TGCGCCAGCAGTGAGTCCCATCAGCCCCAGCATTTT	CASSESHQPQHF
14	-	-	TRBV5-1	TRBJ2-5	TGCGCCAGCAGCTTCCAGGGGCTAGGAGAGACCCAGTACTTC	CASSFQGLGETQYF
16	-	-	TRBV18	TRBJ1-1	TGTGCCAGCTCACCAGGTTCCCCGGGGGTAGGGACTGAAGCTTTCTTT	CASSPGSPGVGTEAFF
13	-	-	TRBV18	TRBJ2-7	TGTGCCAGCTCACCTGGAAGTAACTACGAGCAGTACTTC	CASSPGSNYEQYF
15	many	-	TRBV13	TRBJ2-7	TGTGCCAGCAGCACCTCGGGTAGGAGCTCCTACGAGCAGTACTTC	CASSTSGRSSYEQYF
15	once	TRBD1	TRBV4-2	TRBJ1-2	TGTGCCAGCAGCCAAGCGACAGGGGGCATCTATGGCTACACCTTC	CASSQATGGIYGYTF
15	-	-	TRBV6-1	TRBJ2-4	TGTGCCAGCAGTGAGGGCACTAAATACGCCGACATTCAGTACTTC	CASSEGTKYADIQYF